This entry features one TCR beta chain sequence. This clonotype has just a few counts. Its antigen specificity is not known. The input lacks base qualities; no much larger clone sits a single base away. CDR1 and CDR2 were assigned from the germline V gene as SGHDT and YYEEEE. Counted from cysteine to phenylalanine, this CDR3 has 14 amino acids. The entry retains the CDR3 DNA only, 42 bases that are in frame from base 1. V and J are truncated by 3 bases and 1 base respectively, leaving an intervening sequence of 8 bases. The sample originates from a study of identical twins (dated by TCRdb to the mid-2010s). Regarding the study in general: The study deep-sequenced TCR alpha and beta repertoires from monozygotic twins, unrelated adults of various ages and cord blood to test whether fetal clonotypes persist. To rule out contamination, the twin experiments were replicated at different times with different library preparation protocols.

The full study reports these points: Compared with coincidental sharing between unrelated individuals, out-of-frame TCR alpha sequences shared between twins showed an excess of sequences with low generation probability. Fewer insertions were carried by abundant cord blood beta clonotypes, a similar but weaker trend appeared in young adult naive repertoires, and no such trend appeared in memory repertoires. Invariant T cells such as MAIT and iNKT could partly confound zero-insertion analyses, though diverse VJ usage argued against this for most clonotypes. Because the same donors could not be followed over many years, the conclusions relied on cross-sectional statistical analysis. In monozygotic twins, out-of-frame TCR alpha sharing was systematically underestimated by recombination models, although the models agreed with sharing between unrelated individuals. The excess sharing between twins in beta out-of-frame sequences was weaker because fewer shared sequences reduced the signal-to-noise ratio.

Only healthy Caucasian donors were included. The protocol used for the library was 5' RACE. The sequencing machine was an Illumina HiSeq 2000. A universal primer binding site was introduced by template switching, and a unique molecular identifier was present in the final cDNA, enabling accurate counting of TCR cDNA molecules. Specific primers in the conserved constant-segment region were used to synthesize first-strand cDNA for TCR alpha and beta chains. To control for contamination, every cDNA library carried two barcodes: a SMART-Mk sample barcode plus Illumina barcodes. Two successive PCR steps introduced TruSeq adapter sequences along with Illumina sample barcodes. Sequencing of the TCR alpha and beta cDNA libraries was done on the Illumina HiSeq platform using custom primers. The source study handled its data this way. Unique molecular identifiers were extracted from raw reads with MiGEC, and CDR3 positions were determined with MiXCR. For each individual, recombination models were inferred using an EM algorithm with the repgenHMM and IGoR tools. The analysis of shared clonotypes was done with the tcR package in R, with sharing normalized by the product of cloneset sizes. To study raw recombination without the effects of thymic and clonal selection, out-of-frame nonproductive sequences were analyzed. In TCRdb, the public reads were trimmed at Q25 with fastp and aligned with MiXCR, with productive beta chains retained. Every CDR3 protein is listed once, alongside the most common genes and DNA of its rows. Here the V and J calls rest on TCRdb's processing, not on the authors' analysis. Counted in this sample were some 1,700,000 distinct CDR3 sequences; around 33% of them appeared once. The ten most abundant clones make up approximately 0.25% of the sample.

The sample comprised cord blood. The TCR sequence derives from a newborn girl in good health. The V and J segments used are TRBV5-6 and TRBJ2-4, with no D gene named confidently. The DNA is as follows: TGTGCCAGCAGCTCGGCGTGGGCCAAAAACATTCAGTACTTC. Its amino acids are CASSSAWAKNIQYF.